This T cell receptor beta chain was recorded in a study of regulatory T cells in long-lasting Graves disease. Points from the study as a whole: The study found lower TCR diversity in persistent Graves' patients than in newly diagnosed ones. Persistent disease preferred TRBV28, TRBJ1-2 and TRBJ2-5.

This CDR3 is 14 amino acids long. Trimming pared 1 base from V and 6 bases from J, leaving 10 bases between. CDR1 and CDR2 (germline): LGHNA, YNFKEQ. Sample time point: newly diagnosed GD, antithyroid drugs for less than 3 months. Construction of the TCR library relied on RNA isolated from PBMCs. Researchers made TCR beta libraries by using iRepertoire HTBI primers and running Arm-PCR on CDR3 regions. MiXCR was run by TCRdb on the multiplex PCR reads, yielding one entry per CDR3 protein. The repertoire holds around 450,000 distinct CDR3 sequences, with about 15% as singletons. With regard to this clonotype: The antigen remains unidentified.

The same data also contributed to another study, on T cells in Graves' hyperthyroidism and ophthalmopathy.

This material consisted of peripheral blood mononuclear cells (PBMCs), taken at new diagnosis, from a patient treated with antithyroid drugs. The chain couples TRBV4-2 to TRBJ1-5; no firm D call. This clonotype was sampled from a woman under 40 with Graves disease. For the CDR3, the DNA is TGTGCCAGCAGCCAAGGAGGCCCCCGTCAGCCCCAGCATTTT. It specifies CASSQGGPRQPQHF.